Listed below are T cell receptor beta chains from one sample, sequenced in a study of beta chain features in type 1 diabetes. The data were produced by immunoSEQ multiplex PCR, yet TCRdb's version contains in-frame clones alone and is incomplete. The profile shows about 290,000 clones, under 8.5% of them singletons. The sample taken for sequencing was central memory CD4+ T cells from blood. These receptors originate from a woman aged 18-29 years in good health. CDR3s include the opening cysteine and the closing phenylalanine or tryptophan. Each record gives: D gene, J gene, V gene, clone size, CDR3 DNA, CDR3 protein. A D gene is named only where the DNA matches it firmly. Clone size is not always given. Where it is, it says once, few, many or a class for expanded clones.

d_call: .
j_call: TRBJ2-3
v_call: TRBV6-5
clone_size: .
cdr3_nt: TGTGCCAGCAGCTACAGTTTTGATGGGGCAGATACGCAGTATTTT
cdr3_aa: CASSYSFDGADTQYF

d_call: .
j_call: TRBJ2-5
v_call: TRBV5-4
clone_size: .
cdr3_nt: TGTGCCAGCAGCGACAATATTCAAGAGACCCAGTACTTC
cdr3_aa: CASSDNIQETQYF

d_call: .
j_call: TRBJ1-1
v_call: TRBV27
clone_size: .
cdr3_nt: TGTGCCAGCAGCCCCCGGACAGTCACTGAAGCTTTCTTT
cdr3_aa: CASSPRTVTEAFF

d_call: .
j_call: TRBJ1-1
v_call: TRBV6-6
clone_size: few
cdr3_nt: TGTGCCAGCAGTTTTAGCACTGAAGCTTTCTTT
cdr3_aa: CASSFSTEAFF

d_call: TRBD2
j_call: TRBJ2-3
v_call: TRBV6-6
clone_size: .
cdr3_nt: TGTGCCAGCAGGGGGGTAGCGGGAGTGAGGACAGATACGCAGTATTTT
cdr3_aa: CASRGVAGVRTDTQYF

d_call: .
j_call: TRBJ2-2
v_call: TRBV6-7
clone_size: .
cdr3_nt: TGTGCCAGCCGACAGGTGTACGTAGGCGGGGAGCTGTTTTTT
cdr3_aa: CASRQVYVGGELFF

d_call: .
j_call: TRBJ1-1
v_call: TRBV2
clone_size: few
cdr3_nt: TGTGCCAGCAGTGATAGGAGGGAAGCTTTCTTT
cdr3_aa: CASSDRREAFF

d_call: .
j_call: TRBJ1-4
v_call: TRBV30
clone_size: few
cdr3_nt: TGTGCCTGGAGTACAGGAGTAATTGGCGAAAAACTGTTTTTT
cdr3_aa: CAWSTGVIGEKLFF

d_call: .
j_call: TRBJ1-2
v_call: TRBV19
clone_size: few
cdr3_nt: TGTGCCAGTAGCCCAAGTTCTGGGGCCGGGAGTGGCTACACCTTC
cdr3_aa: CASSPSSGAGSGYTF

d_call: .
j_call: TRBJ2-3
v_call: TRBV7-3
clone_size: .
cdr3_nt: TGTGCCAGCAGCTTAGGCCCGGGGGCCGGTGATACGCAGTATTTT
cdr3_aa: CASSLGPGAGDTQYF

d_call: TRBD1
j_call: TRBJ1-4
v_call: TRBV6-5
clone_size: many
cdr3_nt: TGTGCCAGCAGTTACCTACAGGGGCAAAAACTGTTTTTT
cdr3_aa: CASSYLQGQKLFF

d_call: .
j_call: TRBJ1-5
v_call: TRBV2
clone_size: few
cdr3_nt: TGTGCCAGCAGTACGGAGGGTAGCAATCAGCCCCAGCATTTT
cdr3_aa: CASSTEGSNQPQHF

d_call: .
j_call: TRBJ2-1
v_call: TRBV7-9
clone_size: few
cdr3_nt: TGTGCCAGCAGCTTAGCTTTACCTTCACTCTCCTACAATGAGCAGTTCTTC
cdr3_aa: CASSLALPSLSYNEQFF

d_call: .
j_call: TRBJ2-5
v_call: TRBV28
clone_size: few
cdr3_nt: TGTGCCACCTCGGCCGATCACGGGACACAATACCAAGAGACCCAGTACTTC
cdr3_aa: CATSADHGTQYQETQYF

d_call: .
j_call: TRBJ2-5
v_call: TRBV5-1
clone_size: .
cdr3_nt: TGCGCCAGCAGCTTGGATTCACAGACCCAGTACTTC
cdr3_aa: CASSLDSQTQYF

d_call: .
j_call: TRBJ2-5
v_call: TRBV29-1
clone_size: .
cdr3_nt: TGCAGCGTTGACCCGGTACGGGAGACCCAGTACTTC
cdr3_aa: CSVDPVRETQYF

d_call: .
j_call: TRBJ1-6
v_call: TRBV25-1
clone_size: few
cdr3_nt: TGTGCCAGCAGTGAATATGACGGGGAGTATTCACCCCTCCACTTT
cdr3_aa: CASSEYDGEYSPLHF

d_call: .
j_call: TRBJ2-3
v_call: TRBV6-6
clone_size: .
cdr3_nt: TGTGCCAGCAGCCCCCCTGTAGATACGCAGTATTTT
cdr3_aa: CASSPPVDTQYF

d_call: .
j_call: TRBJ1-3
v_call: TRBV7-2
clone_size: .
cdr3_nt: TGTGCCAGCAGCTTTGGAGGGTCGGGAAACACCATATATTTT
cdr3_aa: CASSFGGSGNTIYF

d_call: .
j_call: TRBJ2-6
v_call: TRBV11-2
clone_size: .
cdr3_nt: TGTGCCAGCAGCTTAAGGCGGGCCGGCGCTGGGGCCAACGTCCTGACTTTC
cdr3_aa: CASSLRRAGAGANVLTF

d_call: .
j_call: TRBJ1-5
v_call: TRBV7-9
clone_size: many
cdr3_nt: TGTGCCAGCAGCTTAGGGATGGCAGGGGATAGCAATCAGCCCCAGCATTTT
cdr3_aa: CASSLGMAGDSNQPQHF

d_call: .
j_call: TRBJ1-1
v_call: TRBV6-5
clone_size: few
cdr3_nt: TGTGCCAGCAGTTACGTTAGGGACACTGAAGCTTTCTTT
cdr3_aa: CASSYVRDTEAFF

d_call: .
j_call: TRBJ1-2
v_call: TRBV6-5
clone_size: .
cdr3_nt: TGTGCCAGCAGTTACTCGATAATTCTCTCCGACGGCTACACCTTC
cdr3_aa: CASSYSIILSDGYTF

d_call: .
j_call: TRBJ2-6
v_call: TRBV15
clone_size: few
cdr3_nt: TGTGCCACCAGCAGAGATCGAAACTCTGGGGCCAACGTCCTGACTTTC
cdr3_aa: CATSRDRNSGANVLTF

d_call: .
j_call: TRBJ1-4
v_call: TRBV30
clone_size: .
cdr3_nt: TGTGCCTGGAGGGACCTCAGGGGAACTGCAACTAATGAAAAACTGTTTTTT
cdr3_aa: CAWRDLRGTATNEKLFF

d_call: .
j_call: TRBJ2-1
v_call: TRBV7-9
clone_size: .
cdr3_nt: TGTGCCAGCAGCTTAGGGTTAGCTTCCTACAATGAGCAGTTCTTC
cdr3_aa: CASSLGLASYNEQFF

d_call: .
j_call: TRBJ2-6
v_call: TRBV27
clone_size: .
cdr3_nt: TGTGCCAGCAGTCAACCCGGACGGTACTCTGGGGCCAACGTCCTGACTTTC
cdr3_aa: CASSQPGRYSGANVLTF

d_call: .
j_call: TRBJ1-4
v_call: TRBV4-1
clone_size: few
cdr3_nt: TGCGCCAGCAGCCAAGGACAGAAGGACGAAAAACTGTTTTTT
cdr3_aa: CASSQGQKDEKLFF

d_call: .
j_call: TRBJ1-2
v_call: TRBV27
clone_size: few
cdr3_nt: TGTGCCAGCAGTTTAAACCCCCAGAGGGTGGCCTATGGCTACACCTTC
cdr3_aa: CASSLNPQRVAYGYTF

d_call: .
j_call: TRBJ2-7
v_call: TRBV30
clone_size: .
cdr3_nt: TGTGCCTGGAGTTCTGTACACATCTCCTACGAGCAGTACTTC
cdr3_aa: CAWSSVHISYEQYF

d_call: TRBD1
j_call: TRBJ1-4
v_call: TRBV9
clone_size: .
cdr3_nt: TGTGCCAGCAGCCCGGTGACAGGGACTGAAAAACTGTTTTTT
cdr3_aa: CASSPVTGTEKLFF

d_call: .
j_call: TRBJ1-5
v_call: TRBV10-2
clone_size: few
cdr3_nt: TGCGCCAGCAGTGAGATTAATCAGCCCCAGCATTTT
cdr3_aa: CASSEINQPQHF

d_call: .
j_call: TRBJ1-4
v_call: TRBV6-6
clone_size: many
cdr3_nt: TGTGCCAGCAGAAGTGGGGCAACTAATGAAAAACTGTTTTTT
cdr3_aa: CASRSGATNEKLFF

d_call: TRBD1
j_call: TRBJ1-1
v_call: TRBV5-1
clone_size: medium-sized
cdr3_nt: TGCGCCAGCAGCACGGGACAGGGATCGAACACTGAAGCTTTCTTT
cdr3_aa: CASSTGQGSNTEAFF

d_call: TRBD1
j_call: TRBJ1-4
v_call: TRBV20-1
clone_size: few
cdr3_nt: TGCAGTGCCGTCTCGGGACAGGGTATTGGGTTT
cdr3_aa: CSAVSGQGIGF

d_call: TRBD1
j_call: TRBJ1-2
v_call: TRBV2
clone_size: few
cdr3_nt: TGTGCCAGCAGTTCCGAGGGGACAGCCTTCTATGGCTACACCTTC
cdr3_aa: CASSSEGTAFYGYTF

d_call: TRBD2
j_call: TRBJ2-7
v_call: TRBV18
clone_size: .
cdr3_nt: TGTGCCAGCTCACAGGGTAGCGGGAGTATAAAGCAGTACTTC
cdr3_aa: CASSQGSGSIKQYF

d_call: .
j_call: TRBJ1-1
v_call: TRBV7-3
clone_size: .
cdr3_nt: TGTGCCAGCAGCCCCTCCCGGACGGGTGAAGCTTTCTTT
cdr3_aa: CASSPSRTGEAFF

d_call: TRBD1
j_call: TRBJ2-5
v_call: TRBV4-1
clone_size: few
cdr3_nt: TGCGCCAGCAGCCAAGGGTCCGACAGGGGAGAGACCCAGTACTTC
cdr3_aa: CASSQGSDRGETQYF

d_call: TRBD1
j_call: TRBJ1-1
v_call: TRBV7-9
clone_size: many
cdr3_nt: TGTGCCAGCAGAGGCAAGACAGGGTCGAACACTGAAGCTTTCTTT
cdr3_aa: CASRGKTGSNTEAFF

d_call: .
j_call: TRBJ1-2
v_call: TRBV27
clone_size: few
cdr3_nt: TGTGCCAGCAGTTTATTCCACCAAGCTAACTATGGCTACACCTTC
cdr3_aa: CASSLFHQANYGYTF

d_call: .
j_call: TRBJ1-3
v_call: TRBV14
clone_size: .
cdr3_nt: TGTGCCAGCAGCCGACTTCAGTCAGTTCGGACTGGAAACACCATATATTTT
cdr3_aa: CASSRLQSVRTGNTIYF

d_call: .
j_call: TRBJ2-3
v_call: TRBV7-9
clone_size: .
cdr3_nt: TGTGCCAGCAGCTTAGGGGGTAGTACGCAGTATTTT
cdr3_aa: CASSLGGSTQYF

d_call: .
j_call: TRBJ2-7
v_call: TRBV27
clone_size: .
cdr3_nt: TGTGCCAGCAGTTGGCAGGGAAACTACGAGCAGTACTTC
cdr3_aa: CASSWQGNYEQYF

d_call: TRBD2
j_call: TRBJ2-1
v_call: TRBV4-2
clone_size: .
cdr3_nt: TGTGCCAGCAGCCAAGTCGAAGCGGGAGGCCACAATGAGCAGTTCTTC
cdr3_aa: CASSQVEAGGHNEQFF

d_call: .
j_call: TRBJ2-3
v_call: TRBV7-2
clone_size: .
cdr3_nt: TGTGCCAGCAGCTTTTTGCAGGGAGTTCCAGGAGATACGCAGTATTTT
cdr3_aa: CASSFLQGVPGDTQYF

d_call: .
j_call: TRBJ2-1
v_call: TRBV9
clone_size: .
cdr3_nt: TGTGCCAGCAGCGTCACCGGGACAACCTGGAATGAGCAGTTCTTC
cdr3_aa: CASSVTGTTWNEQFF

d_call: TRBD1
j_call: TRBJ2-3
v_call: TRBV7-3
clone_size: .
cdr3_nt: TGTGCCAGCAGCCCCGACAGGGGGAGCACAGATACGCAGTATTTT
cdr3_aa: CASSPDRGSTDTQYF

d_call: .
j_call: TRBJ2-3
v_call: TRBV11-2
clone_size: .
cdr3_nt: TGTGCCAGCAGCTTAGAGCGGGTGGGAACAGGGCGGACAGATACGCAGTATTTT
cdr3_aa: CASSLERVGTGRTDTQYF

d_call: TRBD2
j_call: TRBJ2-3
v_call: TRBV10-3
clone_size: few
cdr3_nt: TGTGCCATCAGTGGCCGGGAGGAAACAGATACGCAGTATTTT
cdr3_aa: CAISGREETDTQYF

d_call: TRBD1
j_call: TRBJ1-5
v_call: TRBV25-1
clone_size: few
cdr3_nt: TGTGCCAGCAGTCACTCCGGGACAGACATTTATAGCAATCAGCCCCAGCATTTT
cdr3_aa: CASSHSGTDIYSNQPQHF

d_call: TRBD1
j_call: TRBJ2-5
v_call: TRBV15
clone_size: few
cdr3_nt: TGTGCCACCAGCGCTCTTGGGACAGGGGCAGAGACCCAGTACTTC
cdr3_aa: CATSALGTGAETQYF

d_call: .
j_call: TRBJ1-2
v_call: TRBV5-1
clone_size: few
cdr3_nt: TGCGCCAGCAGCATGACAGGAGACTATGGCTACACCTTC
cdr3_aa: CASSMTGDYGYTF